A single sample is the source of the 16 T cell receptor beta chains below, sequenced in a study of T cell responses to AZD1222 COVID-19 vaccine. The repertoire was sequenced with immunoSEQ multiplex PCR; TCRdb's copy has only in-frame clones and lacks some. The repertoire has approximately 170,000 clones, 85% to 90% of them found once; the top ten carry approximately 10%. This specimen was peripheral blood, taken 28 days after the second AZD1222 dose. These receptors all stem from an adult who received the AZD1222 COVID-19 vaccine.

This chain uses TRBV2 with TRBJ2-7; 7 bases are shared with TRBD2. This CDR3 has 15 residues. Germline-derived CDR1 and CDR2 are SNHLY and FYNNEI. Losses at the gene ends were 3 bases for V and 0 bases for J; bases not matched to a gene: 5. The CDR3 nucleotides read TGTGCCAGCAGTGATAGCGGGCAGGGCTCCTACGAGCAGTACTTC. Translated, it gives CASSDSGQGSYEQYF.

The chain carries TRBV5-4 and TRBJ1-2, with 8 bases matching TRBD1. V gave up 3 bases and J gave up 2 bases; unmatched junction bases: 3. CDR1 SGHNT and CDR2 YYREEE come from the germline V gene (reference sequence). This CDR3 is 14 amino acids long. In DNA, the CDR3 is TGTGCCAGCAGCTCCCGACAGGGGAACTATGGCTACACCTTC. Translation: CASSSRQGNYGYTF.

V and J are TRBV7-3 and TRBJ2-1; 9 nucleotides agree with TRBD2. With V trimmed by 2 bases and J by 4 bases, 9 bases remained unmatched. CDR1 and CDR2 (germline): SGHTA, FQGTGA. The CDR3 is 17 residues long. The CDR3 DNA is TGTGCCAGCAGCTTAGCCCCTCTGGCGGGGGGGTACAATGAGCAGTTCTTC. Translating gives CASSLAPLAGGYNEQFF. The full variable domain, rest sourced from reference TRBV7-3 and TRBJ2-1, is GAGVSQTPSNKVTEKGKYVELRCDPISGHTALYWYRQSLGQGPEFLIYFQGTGAADDSGLPNDRFFAVRPEGSVSTLKIQRTERGDSAVYLCASSLAPLAGGYNEQFFGPGTRLTVL.

The chain has TRBV9 and TRBJ2-1; 8 bases line up with TRBD1. Germline values: CDR1 SGDLS, CDR2 YYNGEE. V trimming: 3 bases; J trimming: 7 bases; junction bases outside the gene matches: 15. The CDR3 sequence is 17 residues long. This CDR3 is CASSAAGYGTGRNEQFF. Written as DNA, the CDR3 is TGTGCCAGCAGCGCCGCCGGGTACGGGACAGGACGAAATGAGCAGTTCTTC.

The V call is TRBV7-8, the J call TRBJ2-1, with 7 bases fitting TRBD1. Per germline, CDR1 SGHVS and CDR2 FQNEAQ. The CDR3 has 14 amino acids. After removal of 5 bases from V and 3 bases from J, the junction contained 4 bases not matched to a gene. In DNA form, the CDR3 reads TGTGCCAGCAGCCACGGGACAGTCTACAATGAGCAGTTCTTC. It specifies CASSHGTVYNEQFF.

The CDR3 is CASSYSTGVRAFF. The CDR3 nucleotides are TGTGCCAGCAGTTACTCGACAGGGGTTCGAGCTTTCTTT. The rearrangement uses TRBV6-2 or TRBV6-3 and TRBJ1-1, with 8 bases aligning to TRBD1. The CDR3 is made up of 13 amino acids. The germline V gene encodes CDR1 MNHEY and CDR2 SVGEGT. V shed 0 bases and J 10 bases; nucleotides not matched to a gene: 4.

The rearrangement joins TRBV29-1 to TRBJ2-3, with D maybe TRBD2 (6 bases). This CDR3 has 15 amino acids. Germline V gives CDR1 SQVTM, CDR2 ANQGSEA. Trimming took 7 bases from V and 2 from J, leaving 19 bases between them. The CDR3 reads CSAYTGGANTDTQYF. The DNA for the CDR3 is TGCAGCGCTTACACTGGAGGGGCGAACACAGATACGCAGTATTTT.

This sequence joins TRBV28 and TRBJ1-3; D not certain. Trimming removed 4 bases at V and 0 bases at J, with 13 bases between. This CDR3 is 16 amino acids long. Germline values: CDR1 MDHEN, CDR2 SYDVKM. CDR3 amino acids: CASSSPKRDSGNTIYF. The CDR3, as DNA: TGTGCCAGCAGTTCCCCCAAAAGAGACTCTGGAAACACCATATATTTT.

This chain links TRBV2 with TRBJ2-4; D tentatively fits TRBD1 or TRBD2 (5 bases each). Trimming removed 6 bases from V and 6 bases from J, with 15 bases in between. This CDR3 spans 14 amino acids. Germline CDR1 is SNHLY and CDR2 is FYNNEI. The CDR3 bases are TGTGCCAGCAGCCCGGGACGGTGGGGAAACATTCAGTACTTC. This translates into CASSPGRWGNIQYF.

The chain links TRBV21-1 to TRBJ2-6; TRBD2, the D gene given by the table, was not confirmed from the DNA. TRBV21-1 is noted as a pseudogene. The CDR3 consists of 19 residues. CDR3 sequence (DNA): TGTGCCAGCAGTATCCATAGGGGGGGCGGATCGTCTGGGGCCAACGTCCTGACTTTC. It yields the protein CASSIHRGGGSSGANVLTF.

The chain joins TRBV3-1 (or the pseudogene TRBV3-2) to TRBJ2-3, with 8 bases that match TRBD2. CDR3 size: 17 residues. J gave up 4 bases and V 2 bases, and 11 bases lay outside the gene matches. Germline lookup yields CDR1 LGHDT and CDR2 YNNKEL (reference sequence). The CDR3 sequence: CASSQPTLRGVSDTQYF. CDR3 nucleotides: TGTGCCAGCAGCCAACCAACTTTGCGGGGGGTTTCAGATACGCAGTATTTT.

This clone was detected only a few times. The chain carries TRBV11-2 and TRBJ1-2; 11 positions match TRBD1. Germline V gives CDR1 SGHAT, CDR2 FQNNGV. J was trimmed by 8 bases and V by 3 bases; bases with no gene match: 5. This CDR3 has 14 residues. This CDR3 reads CASSFRTGGVGYTF. CDR3 bases: TGTGCCAGCAGCTTTCGGACAGGGGGCGTCGGCTACACCTTC.

V and J are TRBV12-3 or TRBV12-4 and TRBJ1-2; possible D gene TRBD1, 5 bases. The CDR3 contains 12 residues. V was trimmed by 6 bases and J by 8 bases, leaving 13 bases between them. The CDR3: CASSRPEGGYTF. The CDR3 DNA reads as TGTGCCAGCAGCCGCCCCGAGGGGGGCTACACCTTC.

Only one count was recorded for this clone. The chain uses TRBV7-2 and TRBJ1-6, with 8 bases identical to TRBD1. The V segment lost 5 bases and the J segment 10 bases; nucleotides outside the gene matches: 10. Per germline, CDR1 SGHTA and CDR2 FQGNSA. The CDR3 has 15 residues. CDR3 protein: CASSRRTGRQSPLHF. CDR3 nucleotide sequence: TGTGCCAGCAGCAGACGGACAGGGCGGCAATCACCCCTCCACTTT.

This clone was counted a single time. In DNA form, the CDR3 reads TGTGCCAGCTCACCGGGGCCTAGCCCCGATACGCAGTATTTT. Its translation: CASSPGPSPDTQYF. The rearrangement joins TRBV18 to TRBJ2-3; D tentatively fits TRBD1 or TRBD2 (5 bases each). Between the trimmed V and J ends, which lost 3 bases and 6 bases, there was a span of 13 bases. Germline lookup yields CDR1 KGHSH and CDR2 LQKENI. This CDR3 contains 14 residues.

This chain joins TRBV9 and TRBJ2-3; 13 bases line up with TRBD2. From germline, CDR1 is SGDLS and CDR2 YYNGEE. V trimming: 1 base; J trimming: 14 bases; junction bases outside the gene matches: 7. The CDR3 covers 14 residues. In DNA, the CDR3 is TGTGCCAGCAGCGTACGGGGACTAGCGGGGCCCCTGTATTTT. This codes for CASSVRGLAGPLYF. The full variable domain, in which reference TRBV9 and TRBJ2-3 provide the parts outside the CDR3, is DSGVTQTPKHLITATGQRVTLRCSPRSGDLSVYWYQQSLDQGLQFLIQYYNGEERAKGNILERFSAQQFPDLHSELNLSSLELGDSALYFCASSVRGLAGPLYFGPGTRLTVL.